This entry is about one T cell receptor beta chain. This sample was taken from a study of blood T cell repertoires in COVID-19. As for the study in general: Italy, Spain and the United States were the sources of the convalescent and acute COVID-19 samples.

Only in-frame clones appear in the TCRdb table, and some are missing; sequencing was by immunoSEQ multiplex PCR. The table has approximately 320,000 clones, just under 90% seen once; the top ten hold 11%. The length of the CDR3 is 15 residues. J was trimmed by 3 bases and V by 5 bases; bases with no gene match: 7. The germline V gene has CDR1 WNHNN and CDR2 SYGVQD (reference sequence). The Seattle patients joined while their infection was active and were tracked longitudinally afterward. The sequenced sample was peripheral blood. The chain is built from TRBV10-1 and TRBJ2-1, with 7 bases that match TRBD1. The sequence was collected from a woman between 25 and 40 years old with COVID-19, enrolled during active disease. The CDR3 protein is CASSPSGQNYNEQFF. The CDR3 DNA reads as TGCGCCAGCAGTCCCTCGGGACAGAACTACAATGAGCAGTTCTTC.